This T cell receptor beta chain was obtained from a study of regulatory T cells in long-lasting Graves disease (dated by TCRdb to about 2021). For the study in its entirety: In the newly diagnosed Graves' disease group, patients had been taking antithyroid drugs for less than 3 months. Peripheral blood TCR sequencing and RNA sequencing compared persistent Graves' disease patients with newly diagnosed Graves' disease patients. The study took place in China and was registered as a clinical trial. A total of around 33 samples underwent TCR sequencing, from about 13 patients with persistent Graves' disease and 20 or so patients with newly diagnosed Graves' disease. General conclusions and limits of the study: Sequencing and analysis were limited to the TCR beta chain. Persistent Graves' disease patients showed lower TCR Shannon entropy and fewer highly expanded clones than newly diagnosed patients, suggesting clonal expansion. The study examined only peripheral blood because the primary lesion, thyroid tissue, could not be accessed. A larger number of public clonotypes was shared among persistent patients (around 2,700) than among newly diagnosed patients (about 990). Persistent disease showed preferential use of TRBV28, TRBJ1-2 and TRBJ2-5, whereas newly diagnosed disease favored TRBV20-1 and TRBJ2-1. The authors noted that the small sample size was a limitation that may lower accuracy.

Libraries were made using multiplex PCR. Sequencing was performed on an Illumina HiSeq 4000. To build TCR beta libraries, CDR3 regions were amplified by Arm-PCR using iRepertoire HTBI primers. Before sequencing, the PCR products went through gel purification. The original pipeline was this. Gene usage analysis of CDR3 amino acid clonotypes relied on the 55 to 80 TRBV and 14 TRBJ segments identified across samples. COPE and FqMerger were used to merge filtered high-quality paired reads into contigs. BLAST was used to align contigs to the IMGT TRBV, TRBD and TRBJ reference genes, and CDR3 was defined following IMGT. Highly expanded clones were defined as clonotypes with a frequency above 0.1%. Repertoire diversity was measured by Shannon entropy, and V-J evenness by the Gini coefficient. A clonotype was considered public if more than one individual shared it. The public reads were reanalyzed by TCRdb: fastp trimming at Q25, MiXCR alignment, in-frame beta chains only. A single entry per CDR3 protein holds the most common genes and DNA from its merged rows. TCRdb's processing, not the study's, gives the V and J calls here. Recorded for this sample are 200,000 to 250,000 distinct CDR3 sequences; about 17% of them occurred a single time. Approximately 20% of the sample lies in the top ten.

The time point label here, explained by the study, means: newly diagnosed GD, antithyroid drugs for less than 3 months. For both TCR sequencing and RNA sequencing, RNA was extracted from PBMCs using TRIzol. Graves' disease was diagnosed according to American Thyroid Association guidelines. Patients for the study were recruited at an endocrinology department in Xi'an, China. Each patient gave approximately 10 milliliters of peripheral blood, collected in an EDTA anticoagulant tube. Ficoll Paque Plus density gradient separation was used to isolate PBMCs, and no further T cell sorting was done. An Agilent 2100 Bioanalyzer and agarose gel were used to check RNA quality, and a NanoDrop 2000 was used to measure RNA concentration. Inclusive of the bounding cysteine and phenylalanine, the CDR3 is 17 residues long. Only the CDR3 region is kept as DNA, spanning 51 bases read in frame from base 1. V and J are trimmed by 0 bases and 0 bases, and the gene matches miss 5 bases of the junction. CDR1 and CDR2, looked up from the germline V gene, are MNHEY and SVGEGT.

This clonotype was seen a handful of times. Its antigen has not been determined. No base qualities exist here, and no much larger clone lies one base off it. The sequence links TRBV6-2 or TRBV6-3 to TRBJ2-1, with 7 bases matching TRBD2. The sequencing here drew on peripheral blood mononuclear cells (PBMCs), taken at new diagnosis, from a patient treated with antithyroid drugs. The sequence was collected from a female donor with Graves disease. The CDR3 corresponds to CASSYSGGMSSYNEQFF. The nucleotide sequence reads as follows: TGTGCCAGCAGTTACTCCGGGGGGATGAGCTCCTACAATGAGCAGTTCTTC.